The clone carrying this TCR beta chain was counted a few times. Its antigen remains unidentified. This entry is derived from a study of T-cell reconstitution after alpha-beta-depleted transplantation in children. General study results and limits: Certain patients had high TCRbeta diversity at day 60, and it came from recipient T cells and thymic progenitors that survived. Fresh T-cell production supplied most of the T-cell counts and diversity seen one year after transplant.

Unique molecular identifiers were incorporated into the prepared TCRbeta library. TCRdb re-analysed the PCR reads in MiXCR, keeping a single row per CDR3 protein. The table includes approximately 300,000 distinct CDR3 sequences, 6% to 10% detected once. Trimming pared 0 bases from V and 5 bases from J, leaving 19 bases between. This CDR3 is 17 amino acids long. The germline CDR1 and CDR2 sequences are LGHNA and YNFKEQ. The receptor's source is a female patient between 2 and 15 years old who had a stem cell transplant for Fanconi anemia, so the T cells may come from the graft donor. Specimen: peripheral blood, collected 360 days after TCRalphabeta/CD19-depleted stem cell transplant. This chain links TRBV4-2 with TRBJ1-1, with D possibly TRBD1 on 5 matching bases. The CDR3: CASSQDPGTAIGTEAFF. The CDR3 DNA reads TGTGCCAGCAGCCAAGATCCCGGGACCGCCATAGGGACTGAAGCTTTCTTT.